This entry concerns a single T cell receptor beta chain. The specificity of this receptor is unknown. Base-call qualities are not available, and no considerably larger clone is one nucleotide away. The data stem from a study of patients and donors after allogeneic stem cell transplantation (dated by TCRdb to 2020 to 2022). V and J are truncated by 0 bases and 3 bases respectively, leaving an intervening sequence of 15 bases. Sequences DFQATT (CDR1) and SNEGSKA (CDR2) are obtained from the germline V gene (reference sequence). The CDR3 has 16 amino acids, counting the end cysteine and phenylalanine. The kept DNA is CDR3 alone, 48 bases in frame from the first base. Library method: RT-PCR. Sequenced using a NextSeq 550. Clones were called with MiXCR by TCRdb after fastp trimmed the public reads at Q25, and only in-frame beta chains were retained. Identical CDR3 proteins give one entry, which carries the most common genes and DNA. For this sample there are over 350,000 distinct CDR3 sequences; around 16% appear just once. In total, the top ten clones hold roughly 7.2% of the sample.

The chain is assembled from TRBV20-1 and TRBJ1-5; TRBD1 could be the D gene, as 5 bases match. The sequence was collected from a human donor who was either an allogeneic HSCT recipient or a stem cell or donor lymphocyte infusion donor (not recorded which). It is not recorded whose cells these are; they may come from a transplant donor. Sequenced sample: blood, either unsorted or a sorted T cell fraction (not recorded which). CDR3 protein: CSARDPRTGYNQPQHF. The DNA is as follows: TGCAGTGCTAGAGATCCCCGTACAGGTTACAATCAGCCCCAGCATTTT.